This T cell receptor beta chain was recovered during a study of T cells after yellow fever vaccination (dated by TCRdb to about 2019). At the level of the whole study: The SMART-Seq v4 Ultra Low Input RNA kit was used to prepare libraries from fractions with low cell numbers. To track T-cell clones before and after primary and booster YFV17D yellow fever vaccination, bulk TCR alpha and beta repertoires were sequenced longitudinally. Blood samples were taken at several timepoints before and after primary and secondary immunization, and bulk PBMC replicates and cell subsets were isolated. Two healthy male donors, one aged 18 to 30 and one aged 30 to 39 years, were included in the cohort.

A word on this clonotype: Its antigen is not yet known. Base qualities are not at hand, and no much larger clone is one base apart.

Results and caveats for the whole study, not just this receptor: A small share of clonotypes occurred in both CD4 and CD8 compartments, likely arising from convergent recombination. The secondary T-cell response was weaker than the primary response but faster, peaking on day 5 instead of day 15. Computational filtering was required because FACS-sorted repertoires could contain abundant contaminating clonotypes from the bulk population. Most clones expanded after primary vaccination (about 95% of CD4 and about 85% of CD8) were re-detected after the booster, suggesting that broad memory maintenance occurred. Only a couple of donors were included in the study, so the extent to which the findings can be generalized is limited.

TCR cDNA was synthesized by 5'RACE template switching, which introduced a universal primer site and unique molecular identifiers. Priming for cDNA synthesis came from both the TCR alpha and TCR beta constant segments. Library amplification used two PCR steps, and the second PCR step added sample barcodes and sequencing adapters. Sequencing of libraries was performed on Illumina HiSeq 2500 (2x100 bp) or NovaSeq (2x150 bp). On the authors' methods: MIGEC handled demultiplexing of reads and collapsing into UMI consensus sequences, while MiXCR performed V(D)J alignment. Clonotypes responding to the vaccine were identified with edgeR on replicate PBMC samples, with the criteria of FDR below 0.01 and a log2 fold change above 5 up to day 15. Each bulk clonotype was labeled CD4 or CD8 based on which sequenced repertoire, CD4 or CD8, contained the clonotype at higher abundance. TCRdb reran the public reads through fastp at Q25 and MiXCR, keeping productive beta chains. Duplicate CDR3 protein sequences are folded into a single record with the most common DNA and genes. TCRdb, rather than the study authors, made the V and J calls. The sample table contains 450,000 to 650,000 distinct CDR3 sequences; only one count was recorded for approximately 12% of them. The leading ten clones occupy over 11% of the sample.

CDR1 and CDR2 are read off the germline V gene as MDHEN and SYDVKM. At the junction V is shortened by 5 bases and J by 1 base, with 18 bases in between. There are 16 amino acids in the CDR3, from cysteine to phenylalanine inclusive. Here the CDR3 DNA is all that survives: 48 bases in frame from base 1. The treatment or condition label on this specimen signifies: live attenuated yellow fever vaccine strain. At every blood-draw timepoint, two biological replicates of bulk PBMCs were collected. PBMCs were isolated from peripheral blood using a standard Ficoll-Paque protocol. TriZol was used to extract RNA from bulk PBMCs, CD4 and CD8 fractions, and dextramer-positive and dextramer-negative fractions.

Source: PBMCs, taken on the day of the yellow fever booster vaccination. This TCR was recovered from a man aged 25-45 years who received the YFV17D yellow fever vaccine. This sequence uses TRBV28 and TRBJ2-7; tentative D gene TRBD1, with 5 bases matching. The sequence in DNA is TGTGCCAGCAGTCCCGTACAGGTCGGTTGGTCCTACGAGCAGTACTTC. It specifies CASSPVQVGWSYEQYF.